The 23 T cell receptor beta chains reported below all come from one sample, sequenced in a study of shared clonotypes between healthy human individuals. Sequencing used immunoSEQ multiplex PCR; TCRdb keeps in-frame clones, though not all of them. The table records about 2.4 million clones, under 95% of them present only once. Sample: naive CD4+ T cells from PBMCs. Subset described: CD45RA+ positively selected. These receptors originate from a man aged 18 to 29 in good health. Some clones in this sample may be carry-over from other donors' samples.

J is TRBJ1-2 and V is TRBV30; TRBD1 matches at 7 bases. Germline V gene data show CDR1 as GTSNPN and CDR2 as SVGIG (reference sequence). With 4 bases clipped from V and 12 bases from J, the junction kept 8 bases outside the gene matches. The CDR3 contains 11 residues. In nucleotides, the CDR3 is TGTGCCTGGACCGAACAGGGGAGCCACACCTTC. This gives the protein CAWTEQGSHTF.

The chain combines TRBV5-5 with TRBJ1-1; 7 bases match TRBD1. After removal of 5 bases from V and 5 bases from J, the junction contained 6 bases not matched to a gene. CDR1 SGHKS and CDR2 YYEKEE come from the germline V gene (reference sequence). The CDR3 totals 13 residues. The CDR3 loop reads CASSFPGGTEAFF. CDR3 in DNA: TGTGCCAGCAGTTTCCCAGGGGGAACTGAAGCTTTCTTT.

The V gene is TRBV19, the J gene TRBJ1-5; a weak D match, TRBD1 (6 bases). CDR1 is LNHDA and CDR2 is SQIVND in the germline V gene (reference sequence). The CDR3 is 15 residues long. The V gene lost 6 bases and the J gene lost 0 bases, with 12 bases spanning the gap. CDR3 sequence: CASSPDRYSNQPQHF. The CDR3 coding sequence is TGTGCCAGTAGCCCGGACAGATATAGCAATCAGCCCCAGCATTTT.

The chain joins TRBV28 to TRBJ2-6, with D uncertain. The length of the CDR3 is 17 residues. V was shortened by 7 bases and J by 0 bases, with 16 bases between the two germline ends. CDR1 MDHEN and CDR2 SYDVKM come from the germline V gene. The CDR3 DNA reads as TGTGCCAGCACCAGACCCGGCGCCGTCTCTGGGGCCAACGTCCTGACTTTC. Its protein product is CASTRPGAVSGANVLTF.

The gene calls are TRBV4-2 and TRBJ2-2; possible D gene TRBD1, 6 bases. Trimming shortened V by 4 bases and J by 4 bases, and 13 bases separated the two germline ends. The CDR3 extends over 15 amino acids. CDR1 is LGHNA, CDR2 YNFKEQ, per germline. The CDR3: CASSPKQGITGELFF. CDR3 DNA: TGTGCCAGCAGCCCTAAACAGGGTATCACCGGGGAGCTGTTTTTT.

The count of this clone is one. V gene TRBV6-1 combines with J gene TRBJ2-3; 10 nucleotides match TRBD1. The CDR3 consists of 15 residues. The J segment lost 5 bases and the V segment lost 5 bases, leaving 7 bases of the junction unmatched. The germline gives CDR1 MNHNS, CDR2 SASEGT. CDR3 region: CASSRRQGAVDTQYF. CDR3 nucleotides: TGTGCCAGCAGTAGGAGACAGGGGGCGGTAGATACGCAGTATTTT.

V is TRBV12-5 and J is TRBJ2-7; no clear D. From germline, CDR1 is LGHNT and CDR2 FRNRAP. The ends were cut back, 0 bases at V and 4 bases at J, with 10 bases in the middle. CDR3 length: 14 amino acids. This CDR3 is CASGLVFRRYEQYF. The CDR3 DNA is TGTGCTAGTGGTTTGGTATTCCGCCGGTACGAGCAGTACTTC.

Turning to this clone: In the same sample, other DNA sequences code for this CDR3. The rearrangement joins TRBV5-1 to TRBJ2-5, with D tentatively TRBD2 (6 bases). The V gene lost 1 base and the J gene lost 5 bases, with 12 bases spanning the gap. Germline loops: CDR1 SGHRS, CDR2 YFSETQ. CDR3 length: 14 amino acids. CDR3: CASSLSGSGETQYF. The CDR3 DNA reads as TGCGCCAGCAGCTTGTCCGGGAGCGGGGAGACCCAGTACTTC.

This chain uses TRBV9 with TRBJ2-1; 7 bases line up with TRBD2. The CDR3 is made up of 15 amino acids. Germline CDR1 and CDR2: SGDLS and YYNGEE. The ends lost 0 bases at V and 8 bases at J; junction bases unmatched: 8. The CDR3 nucleotides are TGTGCCAGCAGCGTAGCTAGCCTAGCGGTAGATGAGCAGTTCTTC. Protein: CASSVASLAVDEQFF.

The V and J genes are TRBV5-1 and TRBJ2-3; a weak D match, TRBD2 (6 bases). Trimming removed 5 bases from V and 0 bases from J, with 25 bases in between. Germline V lookup: CDR1 SGHRS, CDR2 YFSETQ. The length of the CDR3 is 19 residues. This CDR3 is CASSSPRGQSHKSTDTQYF. The CDR3 DNA reads as TGCGCCAGCAGTTCCCCGCGGGGCCAGTCTCATAAAAGCACAGATACGCAGTATTTT.

This clone was observed once. V gene TRBV12-5 combines with J gene TRBJ2-3; a possible D gene is TRBD2 (5 bases). The CDR3 runs 15 residues. V was shortened by 6 bases and J by 0 bases, with 13 bases between the two germline ends. CDR1 LGHNT and CDR2 FRNRAP come from the germline V gene. CDR3 sequence: CASGMWRTSTDTQYF. The CDR3 region has the DNA TGTGCTAGTGGGATGTGGCGGACTAGCACAGATACGCAGTATTTT.

The V and J genes are TRBV5-1 and TRBJ2-7; possibly TRBD1 for D (5 bases). The CDR3 spans 15 residues. The germline V gene encodes CDR1 SGHRS and CDR2 YFSETQ. V lost 0 bases and J 0 bases, leaving 10 bases between the germline ends. CDR3 loop: CASSLGSGYSYEQYF. The CDR3 nucleotides read TGCGCCAGCAGCTTGGGGTCAGGGTACTCCTACGAGCAGTACTTC.

Details on this clone: The sample holds other DNA sequences that translate to the same CDR3. The chain uses TRBV28 and TRBJ1-2, with no clear D. This CDR3 comprises 12 residues. Trimming left V 8 bases short and J 4 bases short, with 11 bases between. In germline, CDR1 is MDHEN, CDR2 SYDVKM. The CDR3 nucleotides are TGTGCCAGCTCCCGAGATAGCTATGGCTACACCTTC. Residues: CASSRDSYGYTF.

The V gene is TRBV28, the J gene TRBJ1-2; 9 nucleotides align to TRBD1. The junction had 10 bases not matched to a gene; V was cut back by 6 bases and J by 5 bases. CDR1 is MDHEN and CDR2 is SYDVKM in the germline V gene. This CDR3 region has 15 residues. CDR3 in amino acids: CASRSTGGASYGYTF. In nucleotides, the CDR3 is TGTGCCAGCAGATCCACAGGGGGCGCGAGTTATGGCTACACCTTC.

This chain uses TRBV5-4 with TRBJ2-7; D might be TRBD2 (6 bases). CDR3 length: 15 residues. Trimming took 4 bases from V and 5 from J, leaving 19 bases between them. In germline, CDR1 is SGHNT, CDR2 YYREEE (reference sequence). CDR3 DNA: TGTGCCAGCAGCCCCGGAGGGGCTCGAAAGGACGAGCAGTACTTC. Encoded protein: CASSPGGARKDEQYF. The full variable domain, its missing parts supplied by reference TRBV5-4 and TRBJ2-7, is ETGVTQSPTHLIKTRGQQVTLRCSSQSGHNTVSWYQQALGQGPQFIFQYYREEENGRGNFPPRFSGLQFPNYSSELNVNALELDDSALYLCASSPGGARKDEQYFGPGTRLTVT.

The chain carries TRBV27 and TRBJ2-7, with D perhaps matching TRBD1 (5 bases). This CDR3 has 12 amino acids. The V gene's germline CDR1 is MNHEY and CDR2 SMNVEV (reference sequence). V lost 5 bases to trimming and J lost 2 bases, with 7 bases between them. The CDR3 loop is CASSGAAYEQYF. In DNA form, the CDR3 reads TGTGCCAGCAGTGGGGCCGCCTACGAGCAGTACTTC.

CDR3 sequence reads: CASSPSLAGSYGYTF. For the CDR3, the DNA is TGTGCCAGCAGCCCAAGTTTGGCAGGCAGCTATGGCTACACCTTC. The rearrangement uses TRBV9 and TRBJ1-2, with unresolved D. The germline CDR1 and CDR2 sequences are SGDLS and YYNGEE. This CDR3 region has 15 residues. Trimming took 4 bases from V and 4 from J, leaving 17 bases between them.

The CDR3 coding sequence is TGTGCCAGCAGCTCCAGGACAGAGGGGGTAGAGACCCAGTACTTC. Its translation is CASSSRTEGVETQYF. The V call is TRBV11-2, the J call TRBJ2-5, with D possibly matching TRBD1 (6 bases). CDR3 size: 15 residues. Germline V lookup: CDR1 SGHAT, CDR2 FQNNGV. Trimming removed 4 bases from V and 4 bases from J, with 16 bases in between.

This chain links TRBV7-3 with TRBJ1-1; TRBD1 agrees at 9 bases. The CDR3 spans 14 residues. CDR1 and CDR2 (germline): SGHTA, FQGTGA. J gave up 5 bases and V 5 bases, and 6 bases lay outside the gene matches. DNA for the CDR3: TGTGCCAGCAGCCTCAGAGGACAGGGGACTGAAGCTTTCTTT. This encodes CASSLRGQGTEAFF.

The rearrangement joins TRBV4-1 to TRBJ2-1; 12 bases align to TRBD2. Germline V lookup: CDR1 MGHRA, CDR2 YSYEKL. V lost 2 bases, J lost 6 bases, and 11 bases stayed unmatched. This CDR3 has 18 amino acids. The CDR3 sequence: CASSQRDLGLAGPNEQFF. The CDR3 DNA sequence: TGCGCCAGCAGCCAAAGGGATCTCGGACTAGCGGGACCCAATGAGCAGTTCTTC.

This sequence joins TRBV10-3 and TRBJ2-1, with 13 bases aligning to TRBD2. V lost 4 bases, J lost 8 bases, and 5 bases stayed unmatched. Germline V gene lookup returns CDR1 ENHRY and CDR2 SYGVKD. The length of the CDR3 is 15 residues. DNA of the CDR3: TGTGCCATCAGTGGGACTAGCGGGAGCCGGGATGAGCAGTTCTTC. Protein product: CAISGTSGSRDEQFF.

This rearrangement joins TRBV10-3 to TRBJ2-1, with D unresolved. V was pared by 6 bases and J by 0 bases, with 6 bases between. This CDR3 contains 13 residues. Germline CDR1 and CDR2: ENHRY and SYGVKD. CDR3 sequence (DNA): TGTGCCATCAGGTGGGACTCCTACAATGAGCAGTTCTTC. Its protein is CAIRWDSYNEQFF.

The chain couples TRBV28 to TRBJ2-1; a possible D gene is TRBD1 (6 bases). V gave up 6 bases and J gave up 7 bases, with 19 bases separating them. The CDR3 totals 15 residues. Germline V CDR1 and CDR2: MDHEN, SYDVKM. The CDR3 here is CASSQFRRGGNEQFF. The CDR3 bases are TGTGCCAGCAGCCAATTCAGGAGAGGGGGAAATGAGCAGTTCTTC.